This T cell receptor beta chain was captured in a study of PD-1 blockade in mismatch repair-deficient tumors. The protocol was immunoSEQ multiplex PCR, while the TCRdb copy is restricted to in-frame clones and leaves out a portion. The data hold around 100,000 clones, with roughly four fifths observed a single time. The TCR-sequenced patients were a few responders to pembrolizumab. This receptor was taken from an adult with mismatch repair-deficient cancer. Sequenced material: peripheral blood, taken about 36 weeks after starting pembrolizumab.

The DNA of the CDR3 is TGTGCCAGCAGCCTTCCGGTAGGGAACACTGAAGCTTTCTTT. Translation: CASSLPVGNTEAFF. V gene TRBV9 combines with J gene TRBJ1-1, with D unresolved. The CDR3 is 14 amino acids. CDR1 SGDLS and CDR2 YYNGEE come from the germline V gene. The V gene lost 4 bases and the J gene lost 1 base, with 11 bases spanning the gap.